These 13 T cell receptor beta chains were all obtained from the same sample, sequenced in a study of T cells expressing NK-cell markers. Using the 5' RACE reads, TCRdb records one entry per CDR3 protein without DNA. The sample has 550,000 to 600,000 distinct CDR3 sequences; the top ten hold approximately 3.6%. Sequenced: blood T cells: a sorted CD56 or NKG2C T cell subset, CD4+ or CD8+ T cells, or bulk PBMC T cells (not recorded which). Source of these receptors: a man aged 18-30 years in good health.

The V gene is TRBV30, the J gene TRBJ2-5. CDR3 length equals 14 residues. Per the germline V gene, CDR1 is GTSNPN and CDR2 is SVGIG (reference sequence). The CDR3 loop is CAWSRTSAQETQYF.

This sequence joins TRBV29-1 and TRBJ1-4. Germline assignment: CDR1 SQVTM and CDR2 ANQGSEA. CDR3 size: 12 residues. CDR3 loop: CSVRFGNEKLFF.

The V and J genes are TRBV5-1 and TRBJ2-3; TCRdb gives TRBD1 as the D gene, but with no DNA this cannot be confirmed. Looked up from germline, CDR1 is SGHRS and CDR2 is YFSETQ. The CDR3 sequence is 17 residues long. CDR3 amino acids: CASSSQQTGVPTDTQYF. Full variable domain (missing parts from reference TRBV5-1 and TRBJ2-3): KAGVTQTPRYLIKTRGQQVTLSCSPISGHRSVSWYQQTPGQGLQFLFEYFSETQRNKGNFPGRFSGRQFSNSRSEMNVSTLELGDSALYLCASSSQQTGVPTDTQYFGPGTRLTVL.

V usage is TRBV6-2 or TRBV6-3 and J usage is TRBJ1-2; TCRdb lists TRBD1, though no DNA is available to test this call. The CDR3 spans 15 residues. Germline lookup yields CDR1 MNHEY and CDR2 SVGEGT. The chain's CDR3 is CASRRPGTGLYGYTF.

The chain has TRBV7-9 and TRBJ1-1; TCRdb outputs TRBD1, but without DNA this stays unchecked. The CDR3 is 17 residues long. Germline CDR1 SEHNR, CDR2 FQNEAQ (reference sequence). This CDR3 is CASSLAGGQALNTEAFF.

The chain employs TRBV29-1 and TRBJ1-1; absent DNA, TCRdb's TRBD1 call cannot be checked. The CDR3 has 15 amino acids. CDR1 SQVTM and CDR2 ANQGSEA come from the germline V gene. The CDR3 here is CSVVLVGALNTEAFF.

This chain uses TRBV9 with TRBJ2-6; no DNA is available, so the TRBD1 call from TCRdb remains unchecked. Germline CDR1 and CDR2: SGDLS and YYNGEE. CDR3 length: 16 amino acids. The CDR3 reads CASSVAGAHGANVLTF.

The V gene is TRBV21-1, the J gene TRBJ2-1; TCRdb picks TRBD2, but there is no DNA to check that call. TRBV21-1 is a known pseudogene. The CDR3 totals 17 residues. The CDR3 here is CASRATSGSVTYNEQFF.

The CDR3 loop reads CASSPSGSYNEQFF. The chain recombines TRBV12-3 or TRBV12-4 with TRBJ2-1; there is no DNA to check the TCRdb D call of TRBD2. This CDR3 spans 14 amino acids.

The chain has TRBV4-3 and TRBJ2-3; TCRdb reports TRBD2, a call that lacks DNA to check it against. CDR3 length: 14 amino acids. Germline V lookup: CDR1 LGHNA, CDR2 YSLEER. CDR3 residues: CASSQESGADTQYF.

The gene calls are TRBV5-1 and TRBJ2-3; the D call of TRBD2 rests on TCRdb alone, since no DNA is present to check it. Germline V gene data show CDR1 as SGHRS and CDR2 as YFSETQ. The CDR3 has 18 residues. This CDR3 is CASSSFATSGRAADTQYF.

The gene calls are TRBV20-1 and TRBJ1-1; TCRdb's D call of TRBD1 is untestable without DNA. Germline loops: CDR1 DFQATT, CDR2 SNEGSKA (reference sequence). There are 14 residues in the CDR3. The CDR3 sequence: CSASRGTRDTEAFF.

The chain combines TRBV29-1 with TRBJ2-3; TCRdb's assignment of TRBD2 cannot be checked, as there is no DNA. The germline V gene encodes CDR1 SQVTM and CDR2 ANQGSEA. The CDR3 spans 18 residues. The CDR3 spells CSVGFASGRAGVGYTQYF.